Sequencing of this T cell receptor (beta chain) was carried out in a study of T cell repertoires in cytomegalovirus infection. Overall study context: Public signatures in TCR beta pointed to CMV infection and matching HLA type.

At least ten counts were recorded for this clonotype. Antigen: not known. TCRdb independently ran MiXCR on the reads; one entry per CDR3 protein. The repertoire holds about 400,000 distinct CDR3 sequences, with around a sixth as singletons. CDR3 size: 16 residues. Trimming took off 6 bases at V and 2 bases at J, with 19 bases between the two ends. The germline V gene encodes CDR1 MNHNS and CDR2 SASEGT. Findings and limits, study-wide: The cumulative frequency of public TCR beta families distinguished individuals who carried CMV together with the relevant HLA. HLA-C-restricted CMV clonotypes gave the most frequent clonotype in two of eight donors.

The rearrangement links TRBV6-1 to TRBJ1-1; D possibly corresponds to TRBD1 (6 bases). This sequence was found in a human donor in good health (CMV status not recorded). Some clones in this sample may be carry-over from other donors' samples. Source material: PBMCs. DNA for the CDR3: TGTGCCAGCAGGAGAATTACAGGGAGCAGCAACACTGAAGCTTTCTTT. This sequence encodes CASRRITGSSNTEAFF.